A single sample gave rise to the 10 T cell receptor beta chains below, sequenced in a study of blood T cell repertoires in COVID-19. The table came from immunoSEQ multiplex PCR; TCRdb's copy has only in-frame clones and leaves some out. The sample gives 250,000 to 300,000 clones, around 84% of which show up once; around 5% is in the top ten. Specimen: PBMCs or T cells enriched from blood (not recorded which). All receptors derive from a man aged 35 to 55 who had been exposed to COVID-19.

The chain carries TRBV30 and TRBJ2-3; the D is unclear. The V end lost 3 bases, the J end lost 6 bases, and 19 bases lay between the germline ends. The CDR3 is made up of 15 amino acids. Germline values: CDR1 GTSNPN, CDR2 SVGIG (reference sequence). In DNA form, the CDR3 reads TGTGCCTGGAGCCCCACTCCTCTTTTGGTGGATACGCAGTATTTT. It encodes CAWSPTPLLVDTQYF.

The chain has TRBV19 and TRBJ2-7; D might be TRBD2 (5 bases). This CDR3 comprises 13 residues. Germline V gene data show CDR1 as LNHDA and CDR2 as SQIVND (reference sequence). Trimming cost V 5 bases and J 2 bases, with 10 bases left between them. This CDR3 reads CASSFRGAYEQYF. The CDR3 region has the DNA TGTGCCAGTAGTTTCCGGGGAGCCTACGAGCAGTACTTC. The entire variable domain, with the rest obtained from reference TRBV19 and TRBJ2-7, is as follows: DGGITQSPKYLFRKEGQNVTLSCEQNLNHDAMYWYRQDPGQGLRLIYYSQIVNDFQKGDIAEGYSVSREKKESFPLTVTSAQKNPTAFYLCASSFRGAYEQYFGPGTRLTVT.

This clone was observed many times. This chain links TRBV2 with TRBJ1-2; D unresolved. CDR1 is SNHLY and CDR2 is FYNNEI in the germline V gene. The CDR3 runs 20 residues. V gave up 1 base and J gave up 4 bases, with 28 bases separating them. The CDR3: CASSEDKLGSLTLPPYGYTF. CDR3 DNA sequence: TGTGCCAGCAGTGAAGACAAGTTGGGCAGTCTAACCCTGCCCCCCTATGGCTACACCTTC.

This chain uses TRBV18 with TRBJ1-6; perhaps TRBD1 as D (6 bases). The CDR3 consists of 14 residues. Trimming shortened V by 6 bases and J by 7 bases, and 13 bases separated the two germline ends. Germline V gene sequence: CDR1 KGHSH, CDR2 LQKENI. CDR3 bases: TGTGCCAGCTCCCCTGCCAGGGGAAATTCACCCCTCCACTTT. This gives the protein CASSPARGNSPLHF.

The chain uses TRBV9 and TRBJ2-6, with D unresolved. This CDR3 is built from 15 residues. CDR1 is SGDLS, CDR2 YYNGEE, per germline. Trimming cost V 0 bases and J 1 base, with 5 bases left between them. The CDR3 loop reads CASSVGSSGANVLTF. The CDR3 nucleotides are TGTGCCAGCAGCGTAGGTAGTTCTGGGGCCAACGTCCTGACTTTC. The full variable domain, completed using reference TRBV9 and TRBJ2-6, is DSGVTQTPKHLITATGQRVTLRCSPRSGDLSVYWYQQSLDQGLQFLIQYYNGEERAKGNILERFSAQQFPDLHSELNLSSLELGDSALYFCASSVGSSGANVLTFGAGSRLTVL.

The V and J genes are TRBV19 and TRBJ2-7, with TRBD2 matching over 11 bases. The CDR3 contains 16 residues. CDR1 and CDR2 from the germline V gene are LNHDA and SQIVND (reference sequence). V dropped 3 bases and J dropped 3; count of bases not matched to a gene: 7. The DNA of the CDR3 is TGTGCCAGTAGTATGGATCCCGGGACTAGCGGCTACGAGCAGTACTTC. It codes for CASSMDPGTSGYEQYF. The variable domain in full, with the rest retrieved from reference TRBV19 and TRBJ2-7, is DGGITQSPKYLFRKEGQNVTLSCEQNLNHDAMYWYRQDPGQGLRLIYYSQIVNDFQKGDIAEGYSVSREKKESFPLTVTSAQKNPTAFYLCASSMDPGTSGYEQYFGPGTRLTVT.

The rearrangement joins TRBV6-4 to TRBJ2-7; D may be TRBD2 (5 bases). The CDR3 extends over 10 amino acids. V lost 7 bases to trimming and J lost 12 bases, with 13 bases between them. The germline CDR1 and CDR2 sequences are MRHNA and SNTAGT. CDR3 protein: CASIIPRGYF. The CDR3 DNA reads as TGTGCCAGCATTATACCCCGGGGGTACTTC.

The chain couples TRBV5-1 to TRBJ1-1; TRBD1 aligns across 10 bases. CDR1 is SGHRS and CDR2 is YFSETQ in the germline V gene. CDR3 size: 16 residues. The V segment lost 4 bases and the J segment 4 bases; nucleotides outside the gene matches: 10. The CDR3 spells CASSIRQGASGTEAFF. The CDR3 DNA reads as TGCGCCAGCAGCATAAGACAGGGGGCTTCGGGCACTGAAGCTTTCTTT.

This clone occurred once. The V gene is TRBV9, the J gene TRBJ2-5, with D maybe TRBD2 (6 bases). Germline values: CDR1 SGDLS, CDR2 YYNGEE. The CDR3 totals 15 residues. V lost 0 bases, J lost 5 bases, and 14 bases lay in between. The CDR3 nucleotides are TGTGCCAGCAGCGTAGCTGCGGGGCTAGGCGAGACCCAGTACTTC. Protein product: CASSVAAGLGETQYF.

This clone has only one observation. This chain joins TRBV15 and TRBJ1-2, with D perhaps matching TRBD1 (6 bases). The CDR3 has 16 amino acids. V was trimmed by 0 bases and J by 8 bases, leaving 19 bases between them. Germline V CDR1 and CDR2: LNHNV, YYDKDF (reference sequence). The chain's CDR3 is CATSREREYRAGGYTF. The CDR3 DNA is TGTGCCACCAGCAGAGAGAGAGAGTACAGGGCCGGGGGCTACACCTTC.